This TCR beta chain was documented in a study of T cell responses to AZD1222 COVID-19 vaccine (dated by TCRdb to about 2021). Concerning the study at large: A total of 240 or so trial participants underwent TCR sequencing, of whom some 200 had received two doses of AZD1222 and some 26 had received two doses of the MenACWY control vaccine. Trial participants were enrolled into age subgroups of 18-55, 56-69 and 70-plus years, which contained about 150, 28 and 57 TCR-sequenced participants, respectively. General study outcomes and caveats: Only a handful of AZD1222 recipients were SARS-CoV-2 seropositive at baseline, limiting conclusions about previously exposed vaccinees. CD4 TCRs associated with the vaccine covered the entire spike protein, and the dominant responses were in regions 160-218 and 743-854. Participants were mostly white British and included more females than males, and it was suggested by the authors that clonal diversity may have been underestimated. Because no day 14 peak-response samples were available, repertoires were characterized only after the peak T cell response. Reportedly, almost half of the unique spike-specific TCRs recognized epitopes lying outside the regions that are mutated in the B.1.351 and B.1.1.7 variants. After two AZD1222 doses, spike-specific TCR breadth and depth were significantly higher than at day 0 and than in MenACWY recipients. The 56-69-year group was small, and its depth increase did not reach significance, likely because of low power.

The CDR3 regions of human TCRbeta chains were analyzed by immunosequencing. From the authors' description of their analysis: TCRs in the repertoires were matched against a reference library of SARS-CoV-2-specific TCRs that had been generated with the MIRA antigen-specificity platform. Breadth was defined as the fraction of unique TCRs that were SARS-CoV-2-associated, and depth was defined as the fraction of total T cells that were SARS-CoV-2-associated. Using the MIRA data, each spike-specific TCR was assigned both to the spike region to which the TCR was reactive and to a CD4 or CD8 class. Log10-transformed breadth and depth values were compared by one-way ANOVA with Sidak's multiple comparisons tests. TCRdb obtained this table from immuneACCESS and retained in-frame rearrangements with V and J assigned. These tables miss some clones; where compared with another copy, unresolved V genes account for less than half of the shortfall, and the remainder is unexplained. Clone size and V and J calls were adopted from that table, with D and trimming inferred from the DNA. The sample table records 150,000 to 200,000 clones; roughly nine tenths of these occur just once. About 3.6% of the sample is in the top ten clones.

As for this clone: Its antigen is unknown. Base-call qualities are not available, and no considerably larger clone is one nucleotide away.

According to the study, the label for this sample's time point signals: about 28 days (+/-7) after the second vaccine dose. Explained via the paper, the treatment or condition label denotes: meningococcal conjugate vaccine given as trial control. Vaccinee samples were obtained from the UK trials COV001 and COV002, which included a single-blind randomized controlled phase 2/3 trial of AZD1222 (ChAdOx1 nCoV-19) in healthy adults. For TCRbeta chain sequencing, PBMC samples from trial participants were taken at day 0 and at day 28 after the second dose. This TCR was sampled from an adult who received the MenACWY meningococcal vaccine as a control. This material consisted of peripheral blood, taken 28 days after the second dose of the MenACWY control vaccine.

The DNA reads as follows: TGTGCCAGTACAACGGGACACTTGAACACTGAAGCTTTCTTT. This encodes CASTTGHLNTEAFF. Rearrangement joined TRBV19 to TRBJ1-1, and possibly TRBD1, on 6 matching bases. Per the germline V gene (reference sequence), LNHDA is the CDR1 and SQIVND is the CDR2. A distance of 12 bases separates the germline ends of V and J, which lose 7 bases and 0 bases respectively. The CDR3 goes from the cysteine to the phenylalanine over 14 residues. Kept here is only the CDR3 DNA, which spans 42 bases and is read in frame from base 1.